The 14 T cell receptor beta chains in this list originate from one sample, sequenced in a study of blood T cells in healthy people across ages. Then a second PCR, running roughly 6 to 11 cycles, was carried out with a sample-barcoded 5' primer and a J-beta primer mix. TCRdb reanalysed the 5' RACE reads using MiXCR and keeps one entry per CDR3 protein. The profile shows approximately 800,000 distinct CDR3 sequences, about a quarter of them singletons. This sample also appeared in a second study, on T cells of mothers and their children.

The material sequenced was blood. Receptors were obtained from a boy aged 5-17 years in good health.

The rearrangement uses TRBV6-1 and TRBJ1-4; 8 nucleotides agree with TRBD1. V gave up 5 bases and J gave up 3 bases; unmatched junction bases: 14. Germline V gene lookup returns CDR1 MNHNS and CDR2 SASEGT. The CDR3 has 18 amino acids. The DNA for the CDR3 is TGTGCCAGCAGTCTCAGAGGACAGGGAATTAGGTCTAATGAAAAACTGTTTTTT. It is translated as CASSLRGQGIRSNEKLFF.

This chain links TRBV20-1 with TRBJ1-1, with 9 bases aligning to TRBD1. The CDR3 runs to 12 residues. Per germline, CDR1 DFQATT and CDR2 SNEGSKA (reference sequence). Trimming took 3 bases from V and 6 from J; bases not matched to a gene: 2. The CDR3 is CSARGQGPEAFF. The CDR3 DNA reads TGCAGTGCTAGGGGACAGGGTCCTGAAGCTTTCTTT.

The V call is TRBV28, the J call TRBJ1-3, with D perhaps TRBD1 (5 bases). Germline values: CDR1 MDHEN, CDR2 SYDVKM. The length of the CDR3 is 13 residues. DNA of the CDR3: TGTGCGGCGCGAGGGCAGGGCGGAAACACCATATATTTT. Translation: CAARGQGGNTIYF.

This clonotype has only a few counts. This chain joins TRBV20-1 and TRBJ1-3; 7 nucleotides agree with TRBD1. V was clipped by 2 bases and J by 2 bases; unmatched bases: 9. Germline values: CDR1 DFQATT, CDR2 SNEGSKA (reference sequence). The CDR3 covers 16 residues. The CDR3 DNA follows: TGCAGTGCTAGATCACCCGGGACAGCGCCTGGAAACACCATATATTTT. Translating gives CSARSPGTAPGNTIYF.

The table lists this clonotype with a few counts. The V call is TRBV30, the J call TRBJ2-6, with D uncertain. V lost 3 bases and J 1 base, leaving 4 bases between the germline ends. Germline-derived CDR1 and CDR2 are GTSNPN and SVGIG (reference sequence). The CDR3 has 13 amino acids. CDR3 bases: TGTGCCTGGAGCCAGTCTGGGGCCAACGTCCTGACTTTC. Translating it yields CAWSQSGANVLTF.

The chain is built from TRBV25-1 and TRBJ2-5, with a tentative D call TRBD2 (6 bases). The CDR3 contains 15 residues. Between the trimmed V and J ends, which lost 3 bases and 5 bases, there was a span of 16 bases. Germline V gene sequence: CDR1 MGHDK, CDR2 SYGVNS. The chain's CDR3 is CASSDPSRGSETQYF. CDR3 DNA sequence: TGTGCCAGCAGTGACCCCTCCCGGGGGAGCGAGACCCAGTACTTC. The full variable domain, its missing parts supplied by reference TRBV25-1 and TRBJ2-5, is EADIYQTPRYLVIGTGKKITLECSQTMGHDKMYWYQQDPGMELHLIHYSYGVNSTEKGDLSSESTVSRIRTEHFPLTLESARPSHTSQYLCASSDPSRGSETQYFGPGTRLLVL.

The V call is TRBV27, the J call TRBJ1-2; D gene uncertain. With 8 bases removed from V and 4 bases from J, the gap between germline ends came to 11 bases. CDR1 and CDR2 (germline): MNHEY, SMNVEV (reference sequence). CDR3 size: 12 residues. This CDR3 reads CASYELGYGYTF. CDR3 sequence (DNA): TGTGCCAGCTATGAGTTGGGCTATGGCTACACCTTC.

This rearrangement joins TRBV10-3 to TRBJ1-2, with 8 bases lining up with TRBD1. The ends lost 6 bases at V and 3 bases at J; junction bases unmatched: 9. Germline CDR1 is ENHRY and CDR2 is SYGVKD. The CDR3 loop spans 15 amino acids. Here the CDR3 DNA reads TGTGCCATCAGATCGGGACAGGACTTAGACTATGGCTACACCTTC. It codes for CAIRSGQDLDYGYTF.

The rearrangement links TRBV12-3 or TRBV12-4 to TRBJ1-2; D is unresolved. The CDR3 spans 14 residues. V lost 2 bases and J lost 7, with 14 bases in between. The CDR3: CASSLLRQAGGYTF. The DNA for the CDR3 is TGTGCCAGCAGTTTATTAAGGCAGGCGGGTGGCTACACCTTC.

This rearrangement joins TRBV5-1 to TRBJ1-2; D is ambiguous. The CDR3 runs 16 residues. Germline V gene data show CDR1 as SGHRS and CDR2 as YFSETQ. V was trimmed by 3 bases and J by 4 bases, leaving 19 bases between them. The CDR3: CASSSAFRVSSYGYTF. The CDR3 bases are TGCGCCAGCAGCTCGGCATTTAGAGTGTCGAGCTATGGCTACACCTTC.

The chain couples TRBV13 to TRBJ2-7; the D gene is possibly TRBD2 (5 bases). V was shortened by 2 bases and J by 7 bases, with 9 bases between the two germline ends. Germline V CDR1 and CDR2: PRHDT, FYEKMQ (reference sequence). CDR3 length equals 12 residues. CDR3 nucleotides: TGTGCCAGCAGCTTACTAGCTAGGGAGCAGTACTTC. Its translation: CASSLLAREQYF.

The chain has TRBV10-3 and TRBJ2-7; D not resolved. The CDR3 covers 12 residues. V was cut by 6 bases and J by 6 bases, with 12 bases left in between. Germline V gene sequence: CDR1 ENHRY, CDR2 SYGVKD. This CDR3 is CAISTDLSEQYF. The CDR3 DNA is TGTGCCATCAGCACGGACCTCAGCGAGCAGTACTTC.

This clonotype showed up many times. The genes are TRBV20-1 and TRBJ1-5; D is possibly TRBD1 (5 bases). Trimming removed 0 bases at V and 3 bases at J, with 9 bases between. The CDR3 is 14 amino acids. Germline V gene sequence: CDR1 DFQATT, CDR2 SNEGSKA (reference sequence). CDR3 protein: CSARDRDVNQPQHF. As DNA, the CDR3 is TGCAGTGCTAGAGACAGGGACGTCAATCAGCCCCAGCATTTT.

The chain joins TRBV9 to TRBJ2-5; D possibly matches TRBD1 or TRBD2 (5 bases each). The CDR3 contains 17 residues. The V gene lost 0 bases and the J gene lost 2 bases, with 17 bases spanning the gap. CDR1 SGDLS and CDR2 YYNGEE come from the germline V gene. CDR3: CASSVEGRGPPQETQYF. The CDR3 DNA reads as TGTGCCAGCAGCGTAGAGGGACGAGGACCCCCACAAGAGACCCAGTACTTC.